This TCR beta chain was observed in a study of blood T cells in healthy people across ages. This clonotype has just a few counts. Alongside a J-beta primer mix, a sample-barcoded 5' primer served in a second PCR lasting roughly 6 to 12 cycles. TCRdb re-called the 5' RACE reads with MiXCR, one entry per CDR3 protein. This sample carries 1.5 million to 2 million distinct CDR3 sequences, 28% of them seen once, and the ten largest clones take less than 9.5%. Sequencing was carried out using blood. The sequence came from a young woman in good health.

CDR3 in DNA: TGTGCCAGCAGTACAGGGGGTACTAACTATGGCTACACCTTC. Translating it yields CASSTGGTNYGYTF. The chain carries TRBV6-5 and TRBJ1-2; 8 bases are shared with TRBD1. This CDR3 has 14 amino acids. Germline trimming cut 5 bases from V and 0 bases from J; bases unmatched to any gene: 2. Germline V gene lookup returns CDR1 MNHEY and CDR2 SVGAGI.